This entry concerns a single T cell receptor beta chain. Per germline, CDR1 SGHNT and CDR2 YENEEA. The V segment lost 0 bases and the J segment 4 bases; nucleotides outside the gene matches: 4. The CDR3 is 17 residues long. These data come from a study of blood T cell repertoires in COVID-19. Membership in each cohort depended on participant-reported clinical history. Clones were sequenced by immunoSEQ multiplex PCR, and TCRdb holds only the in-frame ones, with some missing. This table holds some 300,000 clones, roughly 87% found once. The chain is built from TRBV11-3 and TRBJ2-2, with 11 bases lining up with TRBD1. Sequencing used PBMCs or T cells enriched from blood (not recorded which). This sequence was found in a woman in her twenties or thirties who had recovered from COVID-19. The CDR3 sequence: CASSLDIGTGGTGELFF. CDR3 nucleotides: TGTGCCAGCAGCTTAGACATAGGGACAGGGGGCACCGGGGAGCTGTTTTTT.